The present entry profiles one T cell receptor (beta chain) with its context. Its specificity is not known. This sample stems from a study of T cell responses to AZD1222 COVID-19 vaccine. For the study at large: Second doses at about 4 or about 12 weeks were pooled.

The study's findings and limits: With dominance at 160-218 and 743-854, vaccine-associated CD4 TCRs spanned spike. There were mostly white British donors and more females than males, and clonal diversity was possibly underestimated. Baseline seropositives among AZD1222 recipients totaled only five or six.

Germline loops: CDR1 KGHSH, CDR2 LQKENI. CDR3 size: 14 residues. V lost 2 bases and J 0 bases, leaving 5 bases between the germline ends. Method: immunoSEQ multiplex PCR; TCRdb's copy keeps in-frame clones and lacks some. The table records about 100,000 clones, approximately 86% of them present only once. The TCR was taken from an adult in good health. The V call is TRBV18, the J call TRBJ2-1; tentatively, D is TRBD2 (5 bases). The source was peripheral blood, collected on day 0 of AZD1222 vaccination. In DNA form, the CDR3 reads TGTGCCAGCTCACCAGGGAGCTCCTACAATGAGCAGTTCTTC. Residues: CASSPGSSYNEQFF.